This T cell receptor (beta chain) derives from a study of PD-1 blockade in classical Hodgkin lymphoma. Study background: Every 2 weeks, patients got 3 mg/kg intravenous nivolumab.

All trial patients relapsed after autologous stem cell transplantation. On this clone: The antigen is not known.

Study-level findings and limits: Complete responders matched newly diagnosed patients in baseline diversity.

The germline gives CDR1 MGHDK, CDR2 SYGVNS. V dropped 0 bases and J dropped 3 bases, with 6 bases sitting between them. CDR3 length: 13 residues. TCRdb's table, derived via immunoSEQ multiplex PCR, lists solely in-frame clones and lacks some. The repertoire holds about 110,000 clones, with 89% as singletons. The input for sequencing was peripheral blood mononuclear cells (PBMCs), taken before the second cycle of nivolumab. The receptor's source is a human donor with classical Hodgkin lymphoma. The gene calls are TRBV25-1 and TRBJ2-7; D is undetermined. For the CDR3, the DNA is TGTGCCAGCAGTGAATATAACAGCTACGAGCAGTACTTC. Its protein is CASSEYNSYEQYF.